This passage covers 10 T cell receptor beta chains from one sample sequenced in a study of blood T cell repertoires in COVID-19. Some clones are missing from TCRdb's copy, which holds only in-frame ones; the method was immunoSEQ multiplex PCR. The data contain a few hundred thousand clones, about 82% of them singletons. The sample consisted of peripheral blood. These receptors came from an elderly man with acute or convalescent COVID-19.

The chain employs TRBV9 and TRBJ2-1; 7 bases map to TRBD2. The CDR3 loop spans 16 amino acids. Germline V lookup: CDR1 SGDLS, CDR2 YYNGEE. V was clipped by 3 bases and J by 6 bases; unmatched bases: 12. CDR3: CASSAPKAGTTNEQFF. CDR3 bases: TGTGCCAGCAGCGCGCCAAAAGCCGGGACTACCAATGAGCAGTTCTTC.

The sample holds one count of this clone. This chain uses TRBV5-4 with TRBJ1-5, with TRBD1 matching 7 bases. The CDR3 length is 16 residues. Trimming took 0 bases from V and 6 from J; bases not matched to a gene: 9. Germline V gives CDR1 SGHNT, CDR2 YYREEE (reference sequence). In DNA, the CDR3 is TGTGCCAGCAGCTTGGGGGGACAGTCGGGCGCTCAGCCCCAGCATTTT. Translation: CASSLGGQSGAQPQHF. The full variable domain, rest sourced from reference TRBV5-4 and TRBJ1-5, is ETGVTQSPTHLIKTRGQQVTLRCSSQSGHNTVSWYQQALGQGPQFIFQYYREEENGRGNFPPRFSGLQFPNYSSELNVNALELDDSALYLCASSLGGQSGAQPQHFGDGTRLSIL.

The rearrangement uses TRBV5-1 and TRBJ2-1; 12 bases are a match to TRBD2. Germline trimming cut 1 base from V and 4 bases from J; bases unmatched to any gene: 3. The CDR3 runs 16 residues. Germline V gene lookup returns CDR1 SGHRS and CDR2 YFSETQ. The CDR3 loop is CASSLTSGRPYNEQFF. The CDR3 DNA reads as TGCGCCAGCAGCTTGACTAGCGGGAGGCCATACAATGAGCAGTTCTTC.

The rearrangement joins TRBV19 to TRBJ2-7, with TRBD1 identical over 7 bases. In germline, CDR1 is LNHDA, CDR2 SQIVND (reference sequence). The length of the CDR3 is 15 residues. The ends lost 3 bases at V and 4 bases at J; junction bases unmatched: 9. CDR3 DNA: TGTGCCAGTAGTATCTCCGGGACAGCTACTTACGAGCAGTACTTC. Translating it yields CASSISGTATYEQYF.

The V gene is TRBV3-1 (or the pseudogene TRBV3-2), the J gene TRBJ1-2; no clear D gene. Trimming took 4 bases from V and 7 from J, leaving 22 bases between them. This CDR3 is built from 16 residues. In germline, CDR1 is LGHDT, CDR2 YNNKEL (reference sequence). The CDR3 bases are TGTGCCAGCAGCCCATTGATGGCGGGGATTAGGAGTGGCTACACCTTC. Its protein is CASSPLMAGIRSGYTF.

The chain is built from TRBV11-2 and TRBJ2-5; D is possibly TRBD2 (6 bases). V was clipped by 2 bases and J by 7 bases, with 8 bases between them. Per germline, CDR1 SGHAT and CDR2 FQNNGV. The CDR3 is 12 amino acids. The CDR3 loop reads CASSLSEGTQYF. The CDR3 bases are TGTGCCAGCAGCTTATCGGAGGGGACCCAGTACTTC.

The rearrangement uses TRBV27 and TRBJ1-1; 8 positions match TRBD1. Germline assignment: CDR1 MNHEY and CDR2 SMNVEV (reference sequence). V lost 3 bases, J lost 0 bases, and 0 bases stayed unmatched. The CDR3 totals 14 residues. CDR3 nucleotides: TGTGCCAGCAGTTTGGACAGGGTGAACACTGAAGCTTTCTTT. Translation: CASSLDRVNTEAFF.

The V gene is TRBV4-3, the J gene TRBJ2-7; D is ambiguous. The CDR3 contains 13 residues. V shed 0 bases and J shed 8 bases, with 11 bases lying between them. Germline V CDR1 and CDR2: LGHNA, YSLEER. CDR3 protein: CASSQEPSGKQYF. The CDR3 DNA reads TGCGCCAGCAGCCAAGAACCCTCCGGTAAGCAGTACTTC.

The chain recombines TRBV28 with TRBJ1-2; D is unresolved. The CDR3 length is 13 residues. The germline V gene has CDR1 MDHEN and CDR2 SYDVKM. With 4 bases removed from V and 1 base from J, the gap between germline ends came to 7 bases. The CDR3 region is CASSYGNNYGYTF. In DNA, the CDR3 is TGTGCCAGCAGTTATGGCAATAACTATGGCTACACCTTC.

Here the CDR3 DNA reads TGTGCCAGCAGTGAAGCACAGGGGTTAAATCAGCCCCAGCATTTT. Amino acids: CASSEAQGLNQPQHF. The chain employs TRBV6-1 and TRBJ1-5; 7 bases match TRBD1. V was clipped by 0 bases and J by 4 bases; unmatched bases: 3. The V gene's germline CDR1 is MNHNS and CDR2 SASEGT. The CDR3 covers 15 residues.